This T cell receptor (beta chain) was sequenced in a study of T cell responses to AZD1222 COVID-19 vaccine (dated by TCRdb to the early 2020s). A note on the overall study: A total of 233 trial participants underwent TCR sequencing, of whom about 200 had received two doses of AZD1222 and about 26 had received two doses of the MenACWY control vaccine. Trial participants were enrolled into age subgroups of 18-55, 56-69 and 70-plus years, which contained about 150, 27 and 61 TCR-sequenced participants, respectively. General study outcomes and caveats: The whole spike protein was spanned by vaccine-associated CD4 TCRs, and dominant responses were seen in regions 160-218 and 743-854. Nearly half of unique spike-specific TCRs reportedly recognized epitopes outside regions mutated in the B.1.351 and B.1.1.7 variants. Spike-specific TCR breadth and depth rose significantly after two AZD1222 doses compared with day 0 and with MenACWY recipients. Because no day 14 peak-response samples were available, repertoires were characterized only after the peak T cell response. Conclusions about previously exposed vaccinees were limited because only five to seven AZD1222 recipients were SARS-CoV-2 seropositive at baseline. Participants were mostly white British and included more females than males, and it was suggested by the authors that clonal diversity may have been underestimated. In the small 56-69-year group, the increase in depth fell short of significance, most likely because of low power.

As for this clone: No antigen is known for it. No much larger clone is present one base from it, and per-base qualities are unavailable.

V is clipped by 3 bases and J by 0 bases, and the sequence between their germline boundaries is 7 bases long. The CDR3 holds 15 amino acids from the cysteine to the phenylalanine. Here the CDR3 DNA is all that survives: 45 bases in frame from base 1. CDR1 and CDR2 (SGHNT, YYREEE) derive from the germline V gene (reference sequence). The CDR3 regions of human TCRbeta chains were subjected to immunosequencing. The authors' analysis ran thus. TCRs in the repertoires were compared against a reference library of SARS-CoV-2-specific TCRs that had been generated with the MIRA antigen-specificity platform. Breadth was defined as the fraction of unique TCRs that were SARS-CoV-2-associated. Depth was defined as the fraction of total T cells that were SARS-CoV-2-associated. Each spike-specific TCR was assigned to its reactive spike region and to a CD4 or CD8 class using the MIRA data. Log10-transformed breadth and depth values were compared by one-way ANOVA with Sidak's multiple comparisons tests. TCRdb took over this immuneACCESS table, retaining in-frame rearrangements with V and J assigned. Such tables are incomplete; in checked studies, under half of the missing clones stem from an unresolved V gene, and the remainder is unexplained. Clonal size and the V and J genes are those of that table, whereas D and trimming came from the DNA. This sample is represented by under 150,000 clones; around 85% of them were singletons. The top ten clones comprise 3.9% of the sample.

Explained via the paper, the time point label denotes: baseline before first vaccination. The treatment or condition label here, explained by the study, means: meningococcal conjugate vaccine given as trial control. Vaccinee samples came from UK trials COV001 and COV002, including a single-blind randomized controlled phase 2/3 trial of AZD1222 (ChAdOx1 nCoV-19) in healthy adults. Trial participant PBMC samples were collected at day 0 and day 28 after the second dose for TCRbeta chain sequencing. The sample consisted of peripheral blood, taken on day 0 of MenACWY control vaccination. This receptor was obtained from an adult in good health. The chain is encoded by TRBV5-4 joined to TRBJ2-6; the D gene could be TRBD1 or TRBD2, each one agreeing over 5 bases. The CDR3 in this case is CASSSGPSGANVLTF. The nucleotide sequence reads as follows: TGTGCCAGCAGCTCGGGGCCCTCTGGGGCCAACGTCCTGACTTTC.